This T cell receptor (beta chain) was recovered during a study of T cells in Graves' hyperthyroidism and ophthalmopathy. General study findings and limits: A 13 V-J signature model discriminated ophthalmopathy versus stable hyperthyroidism. Expanded thyroid clonotypes (above 0.001) were mostly also found in blood.

Remarks on this clonotype: What it binds is not known.

The germline V gene encodes CDR1 LGHNA and CDR2 YNFKEQ. V dropped 1 base and J dropped 2 bases, with 13 bases sitting between them. This CDR3 region has 16 residues. Regions amplified from RNA transcripts were the TCR beta CDR3 regions. Carried out on the TCR CDR3, a first-round RT-PCR used the HTBI primer set. TCRdb re-called the multiplex PCR reads through MiXCR, storing one row per CDR3 protein. The data show approximately 400,000 distinct CDR3 sequences, roughly 14% seen once. This TCR derives from a man aged 25-45 years with Graves' hyperthyroidism that later progressed to Graves' ophthalmopathy. The chain is built from TRBV4-2 and TRBJ2-3; D is possibly TRBD2 (5 bases). The specimen was blood. CDR3 DNA: TGTGCCAGCAGCCAAGCAGTAGCGAGAGACACAGATACGCAGTATTTT. As protein: CASSQAVARDTDTQYF.